The 18 T cell receptor beta chains presented below share a single source sample, sequenced in a study of beta chain features in type 1 diabetes. General observations from the study: Within each of all four CD4+ subsets, Type 1 diabetes patients had TCRB CDR3s that were moderately but significantly shorter.

Expressed TCRB transcripts were sequenced because the entire RNA isolate underwent reverse transcription. Using immunoSEQ multiplex PCR, the repertoire was profiled, and TCRdb retains in-frame clones only, with some absent. Of about 120,000 clones listed, about a sixth are singletons. For these TCRs, the target antigens are not known. Sequencing input: central memory CD4+ T cells from blood. All receptors derive from a man aged 25 to 40 with type 1 diabetes.

V gene TRBV2 combines with J gene TRBJ1-2; 9 bases align to TRBD1. CDR1 and CDR2 (germline): SNHLY, FYNNEI. This CDR3 has 13 amino acids. J lost 8 bases, V lost 8 bases, and 9 bases had no gene match. The CDR3 region has the DNA TGTGCCAGCCTCCGGGGACAGGGCGACGGCTACACCTTC. It is translated as CASLRGQGDGYTF.

There are many counts of this clone. The chain joins TRBV28 to TRBJ2-7, with TRBD2 matching 10 bases. V shed 6 bases, J shed 4 bases, and the junction held 9 bases outside the gene matches. Looked up from germline, CDR1 is MDHEN and CDR2 is SYDVKM. CDR3 size: 15 residues. Here the CDR3 reads CASSPAGTSAYEQYF. In DNA form, the CDR3 reads TGTGCCAGCAGCCCTGCCGGGACTAGCGCGTACGAGCAGTACTTC.

This clone was found a few times. The chain combines TRBV29-1 with TRBJ1-2, with D uncertain. Germline values: CDR1 SQVTM, CDR2 ANQGSEA. There are 12 residues in the CDR3. The V end was cut by 1 base, the J end by 2 bases, with 5 bases between. The CDR3 spells CSVEVTNYGYTF. CDR3 coding DNA: TGCAGCGTTGAAGTGACAAACTATGGCTACACCTTC.

The chain couples TRBV9 to TRBJ2-2; 9 bases align to TRBD1. The length of the CDR3 is 15 residues. Trimming at V came to 5 bases and at J to 6 bases, leaving 8 bases not matched to a gene. Germline CDR1 and CDR2: SGDLS and YYNGEE. CDR3 loop: CASRPRTGASGELFF. Written as DNA, the CDR3 is TGTGCCAGCAGACCTCGGACAGGGGCGTCCGGGGAGCTGTTTTTT. The full variable domain, in which reference TRBV9 and TRBJ2-2 provide the parts outside the CDR3, is DSGVTQTPKHLITATGQRVTLRCSPRSGDLSVYWYQQSLDQGLQFLIQYYNGEERAKGNILERFSAQQFPDLHSELNLSSLELGDSALYFCASRPRTGASGELFFGEGSRLTVL.

There are a few counts of this clone. V and J are TRBV7-2 and TRBJ1-1; TRBD1 aligns across 8 bases. This CDR3 has 16 residues. J lost 2 bases, V lost 1 base, and 6 bases had no gene match. Germline V lookup: CDR1 SGHTA, CDR2 FQGNSA. DNA of the CDR3: TGTGCCAGCAGCTTAGTAGGGGGACAGGCAAACACTGAAGCTTTCTTT. Amino acids: CASSLVGGQANTEAFF.

The rearrangement links TRBV29-1 to TRBJ2-7; D possibly corresponds to TRBD2 (5 bases). The germline V gene encodes CDR1 SQVTM and CDR2 ANQGSEA. The V end was cut by 7 bases, the J end by 4 bases, with 14 bases between. CDR3 length: 12 amino acids. The DNA for the CDR3 is TGCAGCGCCGGCGGGTTTGGGTACGAGCAGTACTTC. Its translation: CSAGGFGYEQYF.

The sample holds one count of this clone. This chain uses TRBV7-7 with TRBJ2-3; either TRBD1 or TRBD2 may supply D (5 bases each). V lost 3 bases and J lost 4, with 14 bases in between. CDR3 length: 15 amino acids. Germline-derived CDR1 and CDR2 are SSHAT and FNYEAQ (reference sequence). CDR3 in DNA: TGTGCCAGCAGCTTTTCCGGGACGACGGCAGATACGCAGTATTTT. It specifies CASSFSGTTADTQYF.

The chain employs TRBV5-1 and TRBJ1-6; a weak D match, TRBD1 (5 bases). This CDR3 is 14 amino acids long. Germline assignment: CDR1 SGHRS and CDR2 YFSETQ. V was shortened by 2 bases and J by 9 bases, with 12 bases between the two germline ends. In nucleotides, the CDR3 is TGCGCCAGCAGCTTCTCAGGGATAGGTTCACCCCTCCACTTT. Translating it yields CASSFSGIGSPLHF. The variable domain in full, completed from reference TRBV5-1 and TRBJ1-6, reads KAGVTQTPRYLIKTRGQQVTLSCSPISGHRSVSWYQQTPGQGLQFLFEYFSETQRNKGNFPGRFSGRQFSNSRSEMNVSTLELGDSALYLCASSFSGIGSPLHFGNGTRLTVT.

The chain carries TRBV30 and TRBJ1-4, with 9 bases aligning to TRBD1. V shed 4 bases and J 4 bases; nucleotides not matched to a gene: 10. Germline assignment: CDR1 GTSNPN and CDR2 SVGIG (reference sequence). The CDR3 runs to 16 residues. In DNA form, the CDR3 reads TGTGCCTGGACCTACCGGGACAGGGTTAATAATGAAAAACTGTTTTTT. This gives the protein CAWTYRDRVNNEKLFF.

A few counts support this clone. This rearrangement joins TRBV6-5 to TRBJ2-3; no firm D call. V shed 3 bases and J shed 5 bases, with 9 bases lying between them. The CDR3 is 13 residues long. Germline V gene sequence: CDR1 MNHEY, CDR2 SVGAGI. CDR3 coding DNA: TGTGCCAGCAGTTATCAGGTTGGAGATACGCAGTATTTT. Translated: CASSYQVGDTQYF.

This clone was counted between two and nine times. This chain links TRBV18 with TRBJ2-3; no firm D call. Germline V gene data show CDR1 as KGHSH and CDR2 as LQKENI. V was clipped by 3 bases and J by 3 bases, with 10 bases between them. The CDR3 has 14 amino acids. As DNA, the CDR3 is TGTGCCAGCTCACCGAATTTGGCGACAGATACGCAGTATTTT. Amino acid sequence: CASSPNLATDTQYF. Together with reference TRBV18 and TRBJ2-3, the CDR3 gives the full variable domain: NAGVMQNPRHLVRRRGQEARLRCSPMKGHSHVYWYRQLPEEGLKFMVYLQKENIIDESGMPKERFSAEFPKEGPSILRIQQVVRGDSAAYFCASSPNLATDTQYFGPGTRLTVL.

This clone was seen a handful of times. This sequence joins TRBV7-2 and TRBJ1-2; maybe TRBD1 (6 bases). From germline, CDR1 is SGHTA and CDR2 FQGNSA. V gave up 6 bases and J gave up 6 bases, with 14 bases separating them. The CDR3 extends over 13 amino acids. Here the CDR3 reads CASRYQGNHGYTF. For the CDR3, the DNA is TGTGCCAGCAGATACCAGGGGAACCATGGCTACACCTTC. The entire variable domain, with the rest obtained from reference TRBV7-2 and TRBJ1-2, is as follows: GAGVSQSPSNKVTEKGKDVELRCDPISGHTALYWYRQSLGQGLEFLIYFQGNSAPDKSGLPSDRFSAERTGGSVSTLTIQRTQQEDSAVYLCASRYQGNHGYTFGSGTRLTVV.

The chain uses TRBV6-6 and TRBJ2-1; 10 bases align to TRBD1. The CDR3 spans 15 residues. Looked up from germline, CDR1 is MNHNY and CDR2 is SVGAGI (reference sequence). The ends lost 6 bases at V and 9 bases at J; junction bases unmatched: 11. This CDR3 reads CASRSTGGEVLEQFF. CDR3 DNA: TGTGCCAGCAGGTCGACAGGGGGCGAAGTCCTTGAGCAGTTCTTC.

This clone is classed as medium-sized. V and J are TRBV7-2 and TRBJ2-1; 7 bases map to TRBD1. J lost 7 bases, V lost 4 bases, and 16 bases had no gene match. This CDR3 spans 17 amino acids. The germline CDR1 and CDR2 sequences are SGHTA and FQGNSA. DNA of the CDR3: TGTGCCAGCAGCTCCAACGTCCGGGACAGCATGGGGAATGAGCAGTTCTTC. Translating it yields CASSSNVRDSMGNEQFF.

This clone was counted a few times. This chain joins TRBV9 and TRBJ2-3; TRBD2 aligns across 12 bases. The germline CDR1 and CDR2 sequences are SGDLS and YYNGEE. The CDR3 is 17 amino acids. The J segment lost 5 bases and the V segment lost 4 bases, leaving 11 bases of the junction unmatched. CDR3 bases: TGTGCCAGCAGCCCCAGACTAGCGGGGGTTGGAGGAGATACGCAGTATTTT. It encodes CASSPRLAGVGGDTQYF.

This clone was seen more than once but under ten times. This chain links TRBV30 with TRBJ2-1; TRBD2 is a possible D gene (5 bases). V dropped 2 bases and J dropped 6 bases, with 8 bases sitting between them. There are 12 residues in the CDR3. CDR1 and CDR2 from the germline V gene are GTSNPN and SVGIG (reference sequence). The DNA for the CDR3 is TGTGCCTGGAGTCCTAGCAGCAATGAGCAGTTCTTC. Protein product: CAWSPSSNEQFF. The whole variable domain, remainder taken from reference TRBV30 and TRBJ2-1, is SQTIHQWPATLVQPVGSPLSLECTVEGTSNPNLYWYRQAAGRGLQLLFYSVGIGQISSEVPQNLSASRPQDRQFILSSKKLLLSDSGFYLCAWSPSSNEQFFGPGTRLTVL.

This clone was detected a few times. V usage is TRBV7-2 and J usage is TRBJ1-4; possible D gene TRBD1, 6 bases. V dropped 5 bases and J dropped 8 bases, with 15 bases sitting between them. CDR3 length: 14 amino acids. From germline, CDR1 is SGHTA and CDR2 FQGNSA. The CDR3 bases are TGTGCCAGCAGCCAGGAGTTAAGGGGGGAAAAACTGTTTTTT. Translated, it gives CASSQELRGEKLFF.

This chain uses TRBV6-6 with TRBJ2-5, with a possible D match to TRBD2 (6 bases). The germline V gene encodes CDR1 MNHNY and CDR2 SVGAGI (reference sequence). This CDR3 is 15 amino acids long. Between the trimmed V and J ends, which lost 5 bases and 0 bases, there was a span of 13 bases. CDR3 nucleotide sequence: TGTGCCAGCAGTGAGTCGGGGACTTACCAAGAGACCCAGTACTTC. It yields the protein CASSESGTYQETQYF.